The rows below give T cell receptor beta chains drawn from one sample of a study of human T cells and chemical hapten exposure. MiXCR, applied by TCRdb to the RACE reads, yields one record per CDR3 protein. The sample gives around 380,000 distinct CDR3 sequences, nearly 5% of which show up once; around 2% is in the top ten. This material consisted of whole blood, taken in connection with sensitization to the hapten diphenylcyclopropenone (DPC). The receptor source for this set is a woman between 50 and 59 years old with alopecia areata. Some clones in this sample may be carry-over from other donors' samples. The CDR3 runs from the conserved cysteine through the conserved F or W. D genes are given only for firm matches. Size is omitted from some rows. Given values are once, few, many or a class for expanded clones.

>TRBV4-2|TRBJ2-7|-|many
CASSQSGLLGEQYF
TGTGCCAGCAGCCAATCGGGACTCCTGGGCGAGCAGTACTTC
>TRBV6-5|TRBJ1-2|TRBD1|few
CASSYIGQGGSNGYTF
TGTGCCAGCAGTTACATCGGACAGGGAGGGTCGAATGGCTACACCTTC
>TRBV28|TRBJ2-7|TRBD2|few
CASSGGVISYEQYF
TGTGCCAGCAGCGGGGGGGTCATCTCCTACGAGCAGTACTTC
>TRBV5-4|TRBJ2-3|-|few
CASSFEGPTDTQYF
TGTGCCAGCAGCTTCGAGGGCCCGACAGATACGCAGTATTTT
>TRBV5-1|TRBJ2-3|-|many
CASRSDANTDTQYF
TGCGCCAGCAGATCTGACGCTAACACAGATACGCAGTATTTT
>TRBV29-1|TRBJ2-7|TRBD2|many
CSAGLAGVQEQYF
TGCAGCGCTGGACTAGCGGGAGTTCAAGAGCAGTACTTC
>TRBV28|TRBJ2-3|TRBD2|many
CASSLSSGDADTQYF
TGTGCCAGCAGTTTATCTAGCGGGGACGCAGATACGCAGTATTTT
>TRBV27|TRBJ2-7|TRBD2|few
CASGRVRSEQYF
TGTGCCAGCGGGAGGGTAAGGTCCGAGCAGTACTTC
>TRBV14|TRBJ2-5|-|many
CASSHAPGSHQETQYF
TGTGCCAGCAGCCACGCCCCGGGCAGCCACCAAGAGACCCAGTACTTC
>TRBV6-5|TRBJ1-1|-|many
CASSYGFMNTEAFF
TGTGCCAGCAGTTACGGATTCATGAACACTGAAGCTTTCTTT
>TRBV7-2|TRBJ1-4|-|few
CASSLAARGATNEKLFF
TGTGCCAGCAGCTTAGCTGCCCGGGGGGCAACTAATGAAAAACTGTTTTTT
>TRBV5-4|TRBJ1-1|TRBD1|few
CASSARTGGGEAFF
TGTGCCAGCAGCGCGAGGACAGGGGGGGGTGAAGCTTTCTTT
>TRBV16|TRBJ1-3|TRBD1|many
CASSQSRTGSSNTIYF
TGTGCCAGCAGCCAAAGTCGGACAGGCTCGTCGAACACCATATATTTT
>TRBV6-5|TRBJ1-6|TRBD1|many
CASRPPGQGYSPLHF
TGTGCCAGCAGACCCCCGGGACAGGGATATTCACCCCTCCACTTT
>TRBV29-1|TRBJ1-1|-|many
CSVEDQRNTEAFF
TGCAGCGTTGAAGATCAACGGAACACTGAAGCTTTCTTT
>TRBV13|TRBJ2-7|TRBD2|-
CASSLNLGGVGAYEQYF
TGTGCCAGCAGCTTAAATCTGGGAGGGGTAGGTGCCTACGAGCAGTACTTC
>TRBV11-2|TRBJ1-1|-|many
CASSLAGSKNTEAFF
TGTGCCAGCAGCCTGGCAGGGAGCAAGAACACTGAAGCTTTCTTT